These 12 T cell receptor beta chains originate from one sample sequenced in a study of blood T cells in healthy people across ages. Sample-barcoded 5' priming and a J-beta primer mix drove a second PCR of about 6 to 12 cycles. Each CDR3 protein is one row after TCRdb ran MiXCR on the 5' RACE reads. Among over a million distinct CDR3 sequences listed, roughly 43% were seen once. The sample was blood. The receptors derive from a woman aged 18-29 years in good health.

The V call is TRBV7-9, the J call TRBJ2-3, with 8 bases aligning to TRBD2. Losses at the gene ends were 4 bases for V and 6 bases for J; bases not matched to a gene: 12. Per germline, CDR1 SEHNR and CDR2 FQNEAQ (reference sequence). The CDR3 runs 16 residues. The CDR3 loop reads CASSSSISGAGDTQYF. The CDR3 bases are TGTGCCAGCAGCTCCTCAATTAGCGGGGCCGGGGATACGCAGTATTTT.

The CDR3 region has the DNA TGTGCCAGCAGCTTTCAGGGTTCGGCTAATGAAAAACTGTTTTTT. Translation gives CASSFQGSANEKLFF. The rearrangement uses TRBV7-2 and TRBJ1-4, with a possible D match to TRBD1 (5 bases). The CDR3 totals 15 residues. Trimming removed 3 bases from V and 3 bases from J, with 11 bases in between. Germline CDR1 and CDR2: SGHTA and FQGNSA.

The rearrangement links TRBV12-3 or TRBV12-4 to TRBJ2-3; D is possibly TRBD1 (6 bases). V lost 3 bases, J lost 4 bases, and 14 bases lay in between. This CDR3 is 15 amino acids long. CDR3 sequence reads: CASSLQGLSSDTQYF. CDR3 in DNA: TGTGCCAGCAGTTTGCAGGGGTTGAGTTCAGATACGCAGTATTTT.

V is TRBV5-1 and J is TRBJ2-3; TRBD2 agrees at 7 bases. Trimming took 5 bases from V and 2 from J; bases not matched to a gene: 11. Germline values: CDR1 SGHRS, CDR2 YFSETQ. The CDR3 has 16 residues. CDR3 DNA: TGCGCCAGCAGTCTCGGTAGGGCGGGGGTCACAGATACGCAGTATTTT. Protein sequence: CASSLGRAGVTDTQYF.

In its sample, this clonotype was seen a few times. The chain carries TRBV20-1 and TRBJ2-5, with 8 bases identical to TRBD2. CDR3 length equals 15 residues. Germline V lookup: CDR1 DFQATT, CDR2 SNEGSKA (reference sequence). V lost 0 bases and J lost 4; bases outside the gene matches: 7. The CDR3 DNA reads TGCAGTGCTAGAGATCGGAGGCTAGCGGGAGAGACCCAGTACTTC. Amino acids: CSARDRRLAGETQYF.

This clonotype turned up a few times. The CDR3 sequence: CAISYSRGLDTYEQYF. In DNA form, the CDR3 reads TGTGCCATCAGTTACTCCCGAGGACTGGACACCTACGAGCAGTACTTC. The chain employs TRBV10-3 and TRBJ2-7; D might be TRBD1 or TRBD2, each matching 5 bases. Trimming pared 5 bases from V and 2 bases from J, leaving 19 bases between. Germline CDR1 reads ENHRY; CDR2 reads SYGVKD. The CDR3 length is 16 residues.

This chain connects TRBV12-3 or TRBV12-4 to TRBJ2-3; D gene uncertain. The CDR3 sequence is 12 residues long. V lost 7 bases, J lost 6 bases, and 11 bases lay in between. The CDR3 sequence: CASTLVGDTQYF. The CDR3 DNA reads as TGTGCCAGCACCTTGGTGGGGGATACGCAGTATTTT.

In this sample, this clonotype turned up many times. The V and J genes are TRBV25-1 and TRBJ2-2; 11 nucleotides match TRBD1. Germline V gene sequence: CDR1 MGHDK, CDR2 SYGVNS. The CDR3 contains 15 residues. Germline trimming cut 5 bases from V and 7 bases from J; bases unmatched to any gene: 6. The CDR3 DNA is TGTGCCAGCAGTTCCCGGACAGGGGGCAACGGGGAGCTGTTTTTT. Translation gives CASSSRTGGNGELFF.

V usage is TRBV18 and J usage is TRBJ2-7; D remains unclear. Per the germline V gene, CDR1 is KGHSH and CDR2 is LQKENI. The CDR3 consists of 14 residues. V dropped 2 bases and J dropped 0 bases, with 8 bases sitting between them. Here the CDR3 DNA reads TGTGCCAGCTCACCATTGCAGGACTCCTACGAGCAGTACTTC. It specifies CASSPLQDSYEQYF.

The chain links TRBV27 to TRBJ1-2; maybe TRBD1 (6 bases). Trimming removed 8 bases from V and 6 bases from J, with 22 bases in between. CDR1 is MNHEY, CDR2 SMNVEV, per germline (reference sequence). The CDR3 extends over 15 amino acids. CDR3 sequence reads: CASHSLYRVDNGYTF. CDR3 sequence (DNA): TGTGCCAGCCACTCTTTATACAGGGTTGATAATGGCTACACCTTC.

Concerning this clonotype: The junction departs from the called germline gene at one end, perhaps through a read error. J is TRBJ2-3 and V is TRBV12-5, with D maybe TRBD2 (6 bases). From germline, CDR1 is LGHNT and CDR2 FRNRAP. CDR3 length: 13 residues. As DNA, the CDR3 is TGTGCTAGTAGCTGGGGACTCACAGGTACGCAGTATTTT. Protein product: CASSWGLTGTQYF.

The J gene is TRBJ2-3, the V gene TRBV5-1, with no clear D. Trimming stripped 4 bases from V and 3 bases from J, with 15 bases between. The CDR3 sequence is 15 residues long. Germline V gene lookup returns CDR1 SGHRS and CDR2 YFSETQ. This chain's CDR3 is CASSPAASGTDTQYF. The CDR3 DNA reads TGCGCCAGCAGCCCGGCGGCTAGTGGAACAGATACGCAGTATTTT.